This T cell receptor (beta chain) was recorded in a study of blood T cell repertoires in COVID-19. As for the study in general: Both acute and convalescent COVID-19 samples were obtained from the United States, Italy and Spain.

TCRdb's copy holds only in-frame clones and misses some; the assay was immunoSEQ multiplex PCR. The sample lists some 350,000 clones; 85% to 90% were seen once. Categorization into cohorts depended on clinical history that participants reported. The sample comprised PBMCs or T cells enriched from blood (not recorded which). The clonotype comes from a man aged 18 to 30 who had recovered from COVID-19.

The CDR3 loop reads CASSLGPLAGGADTQYF. The DNA for the CDR3 is TGTGCCAGCAGCCTAGGGCCTCTAGCGGGAGGGGCAGATACGCAGTATTTT. The V call is TRBV5-4, the J call TRBJ2-3; the match to TRBD2 covers 12 bases. This CDR3 has 17 residues. V shed 4 bases, J shed 4 bases, and the junction held 10 bases outside the gene matches. Germline CDR1 reads SGHNT; CDR2 reads YYREEE (reference sequence). Supplemented by reference TRBV5-4 and TRBJ2-3, the full variable domain reads ETGVTQSPTHLIKTRGQQVTLRCSSQSGHNTVSWYQQALGQGPQFIFQYYREEENGRGNFPPRFSGLQFPNYSSELNVNALELDDSALYLCASSLGPLAGGADTQYFGPGTRLTVL.